This T cell receptor (beta chain) was documented in a study of T cell changes during pregnancy in multiple sclerosis. Clones were read by immunoSEQ multiplex PCR, and TCRdb kept only the in-frame ones, dropping some. The table has about 59,000 clones, 92% seen once. As concerns this clone: Other DNA sequences in the same sample also yield this CDR3.

This CDR3 comprises 17 residues. V was clipped by 2 bases and J by 2 bases, with 14 bases between them. Germline lookup yields CDR1 SGHRS and CDR2 YFSETQ. The sequence was obtained from a female donor in good health, enrolled as a control in a pregnancy study. The genes are TRBV5-1 and TRBJ2-6, with D possibly matching TRBD1 (7 bases). The sample here was peripheral blood, taken in the third trimester of pregnancy. The DNA of the CDR3 is TGCGCCAGCAGCTTCGGCAGGGGGGTAGCTGGGGCCAACGTCCTGACTTTC. Translating it yields CASSFGRGVAGANVLTF. Full variable domain (missing parts from reference TRBV5-1 and TRBJ2-6): KAGVTQTPRYLIKTRGQQVTLSCSPISGHRSVSWYQQTPGQGLQFLFEYFSETQRNKGNFPGRFSGRQFSNSRSEMNVSTLELGDSALYLCASSFGRGVAGANVLTFGAGSRLTVL.